This T cell receptor (beta chain) is drawn from a study of cytomegalovirus exposure and HLA in healthy donors. Overall study findings and caveats: The classifier reportedly diagnosed cytomegalovirus status with high specificity and sensitivity. TCR sequences were mostly rare, though some public TCRs occurred in many donors. TCR beta chains numbering approximately 150 were designated cytomegalovirus-associated. The tendency of first-cohort TCR clusters to co-occur in the 110 or so validation repertoires emerged from a later analysis.

CDR3 length equals 14 residues. Germline V CDR1 and CDR2: SGHRS, YFSETQ. Germline trimming cut 4 bases from V and 8 bases from J; bases unmatched to any gene: 11. Regarding this clone: Antigen: not known.

Measured with immunoSEQ multiplex PCR; TCRdb has only the in-frame clones, and not every one. Of about 360,000 clones listed, roughly 89% were seen once; the top ten hold 0.83%. Material: PBMCs. The sequence was obtained from a woman aged 18-30 years in good health and CMV-seronegative. The V gene is TRBV5-1, the J gene TRBJ1-2; 7 bases agree with TRBD1. The CDR3 bases are TGCGCCAGCAGCGACCGGGACAGCCGGCCGGGCTACACCTTC. Translation: CASSDRDSRPGYTF.